One and the same sample provided the 27 T cell receptor beta chains below, sequenced in a study of blood T cell repertoires in COVID-19. Repertoires were generated with immunoSEQ multiplex PCR, while TCRdb's copy carries only in-frame clones and drops some. The sample has roughly 200,000 clones; 87% are singletons. The source material was PBMCs or T cells enriched from blood (not recorded which). The receptors here all came from a woman aged 30 to 39 who had recovered from COVID-19.

This clone was recorded once. This chain connects TRBV29-1 to TRBJ1-2, with 7 positions matching TRBD1. Looked up from germline, CDR1 is SQVTM and CDR2 is ANQGSEA. This CDR3 contains 12 residues. J was trimmed by 5 bases and V by 6 bases; bases with no gene match: 6. The CDR3 here is CSVTDREYGYTF. The CDR3 DNA reads TGCAGCGTAACCGACAGGGAGTATGGCTACACCTTC.

This clone was counted a single time. V usage is TRBV27 and J usage is TRBJ1-5, with D maybe TRBD1 (6 bases). Trimming took 6 bases from V and 6 from J, leaving 18 bases between them. CDR1 and CDR2 (germline): MNHEY, SMNVEV (reference sequence). This CDR3 has 15 residues. The chain's CDR3 is CASSPLGGRGQPQHF. The CDR3 bases are TGTGCCAGCAGCCCACTCGGGGGGCGCGGTCAGCCCCAGCATTTT.

This chain links TRBV11-3 with TRBJ1-4; TRBD1 aligns across 8 bases. V gave up 3 bases and J gave up 7 bases; unmatched junction bases: 4. The CDR3 runs 14 residues. Germline CDR1 reads SGHNT; CDR2 reads YENEEA. The CDR3 reads CASSFDRGAEKLFF. The CDR3 DNA reads as TGTGCCAGCAGCTTTGACAGGGGAGCTGAAAAACTGTTTTTT.

V and J are TRBV18 and TRBJ1-4, with 8 bases that match TRBD1. The germline CDR1 and CDR2 sequences are KGHSH and LQKENI. CDR3 size: 16 residues. V was pared by 3 bases and J by 8 bases, with 11 bases of the junction left unmatched. The CDR3 is CASSPVDRGRDEKLFF. In nucleotides, the CDR3 is TGTGCCAGCTCACCGGTTGACAGGGGCAGGGACGAAAAACTGTTTTTT.

The rearrangement joins TRBV18 to TRBJ2-7, with 13 bases matching TRBD2. The germline V gene has CDR1 KGHSH and CDR2 LQKENI. V lost 5 bases to trimming and J lost 6 bases; unmatched junction nucleotides: 4. CDR3 length: 14 amino acids. Here the CDR3 reads CASSSTSGRSEQYF. In nucleotides, the CDR3 is TGTGCCAGCTCATCGACTAGCGGGAGGTCCGAGCAGTACTTC.

This chain uses TRBV30 with TRBJ2-5; D may be TRBD2 (5 bases). V lost 0 bases and J lost 5, with 16 bases in between. There are 15 residues in the CDR3. CDR1 is GTSNPN and CDR2 is SVGIG in the germline V gene (reference sequence). This CDR3 reads CAWSVLVTGSETQYF. The CDR3 coding sequence is TGTGCCTGGAGTGTACTAGTTACGGGGTCGGAGACCCAGTACTTC.

The V and J genes are TRBV5-4 and TRBJ2-7; D is perhaps TRBD2 (5 bases). The CDR3 consists of 17 residues. CDR1 is SGHNT, CDR2 YYREEE, per germline (reference sequence). Trimming took off 0 bases at V and 2 bases at J, with 18 bases between the two ends. DNA for the CDR3: TGTGCCAGCAGCTTGGGTTTAGGCGGGCAGCTTACCTACGAGCAGTACTTC. Its protein product is CASSLGLGGQLTYEQYF.

This chain connects TRBV3-1 (or the pseudogene TRBV3-2) to TRBJ2-1; 12 nucleotides agree with TRBD1. Germline V gives CDR1 LGHDT, CDR2 YNNKEL (reference sequence). The trim removed 2 bases at V and 3 bases at J, leaving 11 bases unmatched. The CDR3 length is 19 residues. The CDR3 nucleotides read TGTGCCAGCAGCCAAAGATTCACAGGGACAGGGGGCATCTACAATGAGCAGTTCTTC. Its protein product is CASSQRFTGTGGIYNEQFF.

The chain combines TRBV5-6 with TRBJ2-1; 7 bases are a match to TRBD1. Germline V gene data show CDR1 as SGHDT and CDR2 as YYEEEE. The trim removed 3 bases at V and 7 bases at J, leaving 7 bases unmatched. The CDR3 runs to 14 residues. This CDR3 is CASSSTGFKNEQFF. DNA for the CDR3: TGTGCCAGCAGCTCGACAGGGTTTAAAAATGAGCAGTTCTTC.

This clone was seen just once. This sequence joins TRBV7-9 and TRBJ1-5, with 8 bases matching TRBD1. This CDR3 region has 14 residues. Germline values: CDR1 SEHNR, CDR2 FQNEAQ (reference sequence). The ends lost 6 bases at V and 5 bases at J; junction bases unmatched: 6. The CDR3, as DNA: TGTGCCAGCAGTACAGGGGGGGAAGATCAGCCCCAGCATTTT. Translated, it gives CASSTGGEDQPQHF.

This chain links TRBV7-9 with TRBJ1-6; 10 nucleotides align to TRBD1. The CDR3 spans 15 residues. The J segment lost 7 bases and the V segment lost 4 bases, leaving 4 bases of the junction unmatched. Germline V gene sequence: CDR1 SEHNR, CDR2 FQNEAQ (reference sequence). CDR3 in DNA: TGTGCCAGCAGCTCGAGGGGACAGGGGAATTCACCCCTCCACTTT. It yields the protein CASSSRGQGNSPLHF.

This rearrangement joins TRBV6-5 to TRBJ1-2; TRBD1 might be the D (6 bases). The length of the CDR3 is 14 residues. The germline V and J ends were trimmed by 0 bases and 4 bases, with 9 bases remaining between them. Germline V lookup: CDR1 MNHEY, CDR2 SVGAGI. The CDR3 loop reads CASSYSAGVYGYTF. The CDR3, as DNA: TGTGCCAGCAGTTACTCCGCAGGGGTCTATGGCTACACCTTC.

This clone has more than one count but fewer than ten. The DNA is omitted, as the CDR3 cannot be located on it reliably, and the CDR3 follows TCRdb's listing. The chain carries TRBV6-1 and TRBJ2-1; TRBD2, the table's D call, lacks a check against the DNA. Germline V gene lookup returns CDR1 MNHNS and CDR2 SASEGT. The CDR3 sequence runs 14 residues, both termini included. Here the CDR3 reads CASSTSGEGDEQFF.

This chain uses TRBV27 with TRBJ2-7, with no clear D. The CDR3 extends over 13 amino acids. The ends were cut back, 5 bases at V and 6 bases at J, with 14 bases in the middle. Per the germline V gene, CDR1 is MNHEY and CDR2 is SMNVEV (reference sequence). The CDR3 spells CASSTLPRTEQYF. The CDR3, as DNA: TGTGCCAGCAGTACGCTCCCTAGAACCGAGCAGTACTTC.

The chain recombines TRBV11-2 with TRBJ1-4; TRBD1 agrees at 7 bases. The germline CDR1 and CDR2 sequences are SGHAT and FQNNGV. The length of the CDR3 is 16 residues. Trimming took 1 base from V and 8 from J; bases not matched to a gene: 10. Here the CDR3 reads CASSLVPPGQYEKLFF. The CDR3 region has the DNA TGTGCCAGCAGCTTAGTTCCTCCGGGACAGTACGAAAAACTGTTTTTT.

The chain joins TRBV27 to TRBJ2-7; TRBD2 matches at 10 bases. The V and J ends lost 7 bases and 2 bases, in that order; junction bases with no gene match: 5. The CDR3 totals 14 residues. Germline CDR1 MNHEY, CDR2 SMNVEV (reference sequence). The CDR3 sequence: CASTRTSGPYEQYF. The CDR3 DNA reads as TGTGCCAGCACCCGGACTAGCGGACCCTACGAGCAGTACTTC.

J is TRBJ1-2 and V is TRBV28; TRBD1 matches at 11 bases. V lost 6 bases, J lost 8 bases, and 5 bases stayed unmatched. The CDR3 has 13 residues. The germline CDR1 and CDR2 sequences are MDHEN and SYDVKM. The CDR3 is CASRGQGVVGYTF. For the CDR3, the DNA is TGTGCCAGCAGGGGACAGGGGGTAGTCGGCTACACCTTC.

This clone was counted only a few times. The V call is TRBV4-1, the J call TRBJ2-1, with D perhaps TRBD2 (5 bases). Germline CDR1 reads MGHRA; CDR2 reads YSYEKL. The CDR3 covers 15 residues. Trimming cost V 3 bases and J 8 bases, with 17 bases left between them. CDR3 nucleotide sequence: TGCGCCAGCAGCCAGAAGGACTCTTCGTGGGATGAGCAGTTCTTC. Amino acid sequence: CASSQKDSSWDEQFF.

The CDR3 coding sequence is TGTGCCAGCAGCATAACGGGTGTGGCTGAAGCTTTCTTT. Protein product: CASSITGVAEAFF. This rearrangement joins TRBV5-4 to TRBJ1-1; D unclear. This CDR3 has 13 amino acids. Germline CDR1 SGHNT, CDR2 YYREEE (reference sequence). V was clipped by 4 bases and J by 6 bases, with 13 bases between them.

The genes are TRBV9 and TRBJ1-2; 10 bases map to TRBD1. The V segment lost 3 bases and the J segment 3 bases; nucleotides outside the gene matches: 8. Germline values: CDR1 SGDLS, CDR2 YYNGEE. The CDR3 is 16 residues long. CDR3 coding DNA: TGTGCCAGCAGCGCCTCCGGGACAGGGGTAGACTATGGCTACACCTTC. Its protein product is CASSASGTGVDYGYTF.

V is TRBV7-9 and J is TRBJ1-1; a weak D match, TRBD1 (6 bases). The germline CDR1 and CDR2 sequences are SEHNR and FQNEAQ (reference sequence). Trimming stripped 2 bases from V and 4 bases from J, with 11 bases between. This CDR3 is 14 amino acids long. The CDR3: CASSLIVGGTEAFF. The CDR3 DNA follows: TGTGCCAGCAGCTTAATTGTAGGGGGCACTGAAGCTTTCTTT.

V gene TRBV30 combines with J gene TRBJ2-3; D ambiguous. CDR1 is GTSNPN and CDR2 is SVGIG in the germline V gene (reference sequence). The V end was cut by 2 bases, the J end by 0 bases, with 12 bases between. The CDR3 has 15 residues. The CDR3 is CAWSTRRGSTDTQYF. CDR3 bases: TGTGCCTGGAGTACAAGACGCGGCAGCACAGATACGCAGTATTTT.

This clone was seen only a few times. The chain joins TRBV28 to TRBJ2-1; 10 bases map to TRBD2. The CDR3 loop spans 15 amino acids. Trimming took 5 bases from V and 7 from J; bases not matched to a gene: 8. The germline V gene has CDR1 MDHEN and CDR2 SYDVKM. CDR3 in amino acids: CASSPSGSKRNEQFF. Here the CDR3 DNA reads TGTGCCAGCAGTCCTAGCGGGAGTAAGAGGAATGAGCAGTTCTTC.

This clone was seen only a few times. The chain uses TRBV19 and TRBJ1-4; D gene ambiguous. The ends were cut back, 4 bases at V and 5 bases at J, with 8 bases in the middle. This CDR3 region has 13 residues. Germline loops: CDR1 LNHDA, CDR2 SQIVND (reference sequence). The CDR3 DNA reads as TGTGCCAGTAGTAGATCCGGGAATGAAAAACTGTTTTTT. Its translation is CASSRSGNEKLFF.

This clone was seen just once. The rearrangement joins TRBV6-5 to TRBJ1-2; no reliable D call. The CDR3 extends over 14 amino acids. Per the germline V gene, CDR1 is MNHEY and CDR2 is SVGAGI. Trimming left V 0 bases short and J 2 bases short, with 7 bases between. The CDR3 nucleotides read TGTGCCAGCAGTTACTCGAACAGAAACTATGGCTACACCTTC. Its translation is CASSYSNRNYGYTF.

This clone appeared once. The chain joins TRBV5-1 to TRBJ1-6; TRBD1 is a possible D gene (6 bases). This CDR3 is built from 14 residues. In germline, CDR1 is SGHRS, CDR2 YFSETQ. V dropped 0 bases and J dropped 7 bases, with 8 bases sitting between them. The CDR3 spells CASSLDRANSPLHF. In DNA, the CDR3 is TGCGCCAGCAGCTTGGACAGGGCCAATTCACCCCTCCACTTT.

The chain has TRBV5-1 and TRBJ2-6; D is possibly TRBD1 (5 bases). The CDR3 sequence is 17 residues long. Trimming removed 0 bases at V and 2 bases at J, with 12 bases between. Germline loops: CDR1 SGHRS, CDR2 YFSETQ. CDR3 amino acids: CASSLAVLGPGANVLTF. The CDR3 coding sequence is TGCGCCAGCAGCTTGGCAGTCCTGGGGCCTGGGGCCAACGTCCTGACTTTC.